The next 21 T cell receptor beta chains were all read from a single sample in a study of blood T cells in healthy people across ages. The use of a sample-barcoded 5' primer and a J-beta primer mix characterized a second PCR of about 7 to 12 cycles. From the 5' RACE reads, TCRdb called clonotypes with MiXCR, one entry per CDR3 protein. The sample comprises approximately 1.5 million distinct CDR3 sequences, 34% of which are singletons, and 11% rests with the top ten. The source material was blood. The source of these receptors is a woman aged 25 to 39 in good health.

Only a few counts were recorded for this clonotype. V usage is TRBV10-3 and J usage is TRBJ1-2; 12 nucleotides align to TRBD1. The CDR3 consists of 18 residues. V was pared by 3 bases and J by 4 bases, with 12 bases of the junction left unmatched. CDR1 ENHRY and CDR2 SYGVKD come from the germline V gene. The CDR3 loop reads CAISESQRDRGLGYGYTF. CDR3 nucleotides: TGTGCCATCAGTGAAAGTCAGCGGGACAGGGGGCTAGGCTATGGCTACACCTTC.

This clonotype has only a few counts. The V gene is TRBV4-2, the J gene TRBJ1-6; perhaps TRBD1 as D (6 bases). CDR1 LGHNA and CDR2 YNFKEQ come from the germline V gene. There are 14 residues in the CDR3. V dropped 1 base and J dropped 9 bases, with 10 bases sitting between them. The CDR3 DNA is TGTGCCAGCAGCCAAGGGACAGAGATTTCACCCCTCCACTTT. Its protein product is CASSQGTEISPLHF.

This clonotype was seen at least ten times. The rearrangement uses TRBV29-1 and TRBJ2-6, with D unclear. Trimming shortened V by 1 base and J by 0 bases, and 7 bases separated the two germline ends. Germline V gives CDR1 SQVTM, CDR2 ANQGSEA. The CDR3 runs to 15 residues. The CDR3 loop reads CSVEVPSSGANVLTF. CDR3 DNA sequence: TGCAGCGTTGAAGTTCCCTCCTCTGGGGCCAACGTCCTGACTTTC.

This rearrangement joins TRBV20-1 to TRBJ2-1, with 9 bases aligning to TRBD2. CDR1 is DFQATT, CDR2 SNEGSKA, per germline (reference sequence). V lost 6 bases and J lost 0; bases outside the gene matches: 6. The CDR3 runs to 15 residues. This chain's CDR3 is CSAGAGGTSYNEQFF. The CDR3 DNA sequence: TGCAGTGCAGGAGCGGGAGGTACCTCCTACAATGAGCAGTTCTTC.

This clonotype showed up just a few times. The J gene is TRBJ1-5, the V gene TRBV4-1; D remains ambiguous. Germline assignment: CDR1 MGHRA and CDR2 YSYEKL. Deletions cut 3 bases from V and 2 bases from J, with 17 bases between. This CDR3 is built from 17 residues. The chain's CDR3 is CASSHRPGNVGNQPQHF. The CDR3 DNA is TGCGCCAGCAGCCACCGCCCGGGCAATGTGGGCAATCAGCCCCAGCATTTT.

This chain links TRBV20-1 with TRBJ2-7; D remains ambiguous. Germline CDR1 reads DFQATT; CDR2 reads SNEGSKA (reference sequence). This CDR3 has 15 residues. Trimming left V 0 bases short and J 0 bases short, with 12 bases between. CDR3 nucleotides: TGCAGTGCTAGAGATCTGGCACTCCCCTCCTACGAGCAGTACTTC. This translates into CSARDLALPSYEQYF.

CDR3 sequence (DNA): TGTGCCAGCAGCCGCCCTCGGACAGGGGTTGCAAATGAGCAGTTCTTC. This sequence encodes CASSRPRTGVANEQFF. The V call is TRBV7-9, the J call TRBJ2-1, with 9 positions matching TRBD1. The CDR3 runs to 16 residues. CDR1 and CDR2 from the germline V gene are SEHNR and FQNEAQ (reference sequence). V trimming: 5 bases; J trimming: 7 bases; junction bases outside the gene matches: 12.

V and J are TRBV6-1 and TRBJ2-5, with TRBD2 matching over 10 bases. Judging by the DNA end, TRBJ2-7 fits better; the J call may be wrong. Germline V gene lookup returns CDR1 MNHNS and CDR2 SASEGT. The CDR3 sequence is 16 residues long. Here the CDR3 DNA reads TGTGCCAGCAGTGACAGCACTCGGACTAGCGGCGACGAGCAGTACTTC. Amino acid sequence: CASSDSTRTSGDEQYF.

The V call is TRBV7-8, the J call TRBJ2-1, with 7 bases identical to TRBD2. The V segment lost 3 bases and the J segment 3 bases; nucleotides outside the gene matches: 5. This CDR3 is built from 15 residues. Germline V CDR1 and CDR2: SGHVS, FQNEAQ. The CDR3 DNA reads as TGTGCCAGCAGCTTGGGGGGGAGCTTCTACAATGAGCAGTTCTTC. Protein product: CASSLGGSFYNEQFF.

Comment on this clonotype: At one end the junction does not follow the germline gene, possibly because of a read error. V gene TRBV10-3 combines with J gene TRBJ2-1, with no clear D. The CDR3 length is 15 residues. The germline gives CDR1 ENHRY, CDR2 SYGVKD. CDR3 DNA sequence: TGTGCCGTCAGTGATTTCCCTAACTCCTACAATGAGCAGTTCTTC. It is translated as CAVSDFPNSYNEQFF.

This sequence joins TRBV27 and TRBJ1-2; the match to TRBD1 covers 9 bases. The junction had 14 bases not matched to a gene; V was cut back by 4 bases and J by 5 bases. Germline lookup yields CDR1 MNHEY and CDR2 SMNVEV (reference sequence). The CDR3 sequence is 17 residues long. The CDR3 spells CASSYDLQGARVYGYTF. As DNA, the CDR3 is TGTGCCAGCAGTTATGACCTACAGGGGGCTCGAGTATATGGCTACACCTTC.

The table lists this clonotype with a few counts. J is TRBJ1-4 and V is TRBV9; D unresolved. V lost 4 bases to trimming and J lost 2 bases, with 3 bases between them. Germline V gene data show CDR1 as SGDLS and CDR2 as YYNGEE. The CDR3 loop spans 12 amino acids. CDR3 region: CASSTTNEKLFF. CDR3 coding DNA: TGTGCCAGCAGCACCACTAATGAAAAACTGTTTTTT.

The genes are TRBV4-1 and TRBJ1-5, with 8 bases matching TRBD1. The germline gives CDR1 MGHRA, CDR2 YSYEKL. Trimming took 3 bases from V and 7 from J; bases not matched to a gene: 17. The CDR3 has 18 residues. CDR3: CASSQHHWTGPPEQPQHF. In DNA form, the CDR3 reads TGCGCCAGCAGCCAGCACCACTGGACAGGGCCACCTGAGCAGCCCCAGCATTTT.

V and J are TRBV7-2 and TRBJ1-2, with TRBD1 as a possible D gene (6 bases). This CDR3 contains 15 residues. Germline V gene sequence: CDR1 SGHTA, CDR2 FQGNSA. V was pared by 1 base and J by 7 bases, with 16 bases between. The CDR3 loop reads CASSLERSGAGGYTF. The CDR3 coding sequence is TGTGCCAGCAGCTTAGAGAGATCAGGGGCGGGTGGCTACACCTTC.

This chain links TRBV20-1 with TRBJ1-2; a possible D gene is TRBD1 (6 bases). Trimming removed 0 bases from V and 4 bases from J, with 15 bases in between. This CDR3 region has 15 residues. The germline CDR1 and CDR2 sequences are DFQATT and SNEGSKA (reference sequence). The CDR3 is CSARETAKGGYGYTF. For the CDR3, the DNA is TGCAGTGCTAGAGAGACGGCGAAGGGGGGCTATGGCTACACCTTC.

This chain links TRBV4-1 with TRBJ1-2; 7 bases match TRBD1. V shed 4 bases, J shed 3 bases, and the junction held 8 bases outside the gene matches. There are 15 residues in the CDR3. The germline CDR1 and CDR2 sequences are MGHRA and YSYEKL. The CDR3 is CASSPAGRGDYGYTF. The CDR3 coding sequence is TGCGCCAGCAGCCCGGCGGGCAGGGGGGACTATGGCTACACCTTC.

This clonotype appeared a few times. The chain has TRBV4-1 and TRBJ2-1; TRBD2 matches 12 bases. With V trimmed by 1 base and J by 8 bases, 3 bases remained unmatched. Germline V gene data show CDR1 as MGHRA and CDR2 as YSYEKL. The CDR3 loop spans 15 amino acids. The DNA for the CDR3 is TGCGCCAGCAGCCAAGGGACTAGCGGGAACGATGAGCAGTTCTTC. It yields the protein CASSQGTSGNDEQFF.

The chain has TRBV9 and TRBJ2-7; tentatively, D is TRBD1 (5 bases). The CDR3 is 15 amino acids. V lost 5 bases, J lost 2 bases, and 17 bases lay in between. CDR1 SGDLS and CDR2 YYNGEE come from the germline V gene. The CDR3 spells CASSPGHIGTYEQYF. DNA of the CDR3: TGTGCCAGCAGTCCTGGACATATAGGGACCTACGAGCAGTACTTC.

This clonotype showed up just a few times. V usage is TRBV5-6 and J usage is TRBJ2-5; no definite D call. The germline V and J ends were trimmed by 4 bases and 4 bases, with 17 bases remaining between them. There are 15 residues in the CDR3. Germline lookup yields CDR1 SGHDT and CDR2 YYEEEE. The CDR3 bases are TGTGCCAGCAGCGACGCCGGCCCCTTCGTAGAGACCCAGTACTTC. Residues: CASSDAGPFVETQYF. Complete variable domain (other parts from reference TRBV5-6 and TRBJ2-5): DAGVTQSPTHLIKTRGQQVTLRCSPKSGHDTVSWYQQALGQGPQFIFQYYEEEERQRGNFPDRFSGHQFPNYSSELNVNALLLGDSALYLCASSDAGPFVETQYFGPGTRLLVL.

To note about this clonotype: A much larger clone lies one base from this, so it may be a read error. V gene TRBV5-6 combines with J gene TRBJ2-1; 8 nucleotides match TRBD2. The germline V gene encodes CDR1 SGHDT and CDR2 YYEEEE. This CDR3 comprises 15 residues. CDR3 coding DNA: TGTGCCGGCAGCTACACCGGGACTAGTCACGATGAGCAGTTCTTC. Residues: CAGSYTGTSHDEQFF.

The rearrangement uses TRBV20-1 and TRBJ2-5; D is possibly TRBD2 (6 bases). The CDR3 extends over 14 amino acids. CDR1 and CDR2 (germline): DFQATT, SNEGSKA (reference sequence). V lost 3 bases and J lost 4, with 15 bases in between. The CDR3 spells CSARVSTGGETQYF. CDR3 nucleotides: TGCAGTGCTAGGGTTTCAACCGGGGGAGAGACCCAGTACTTC.